This T cell receptor beta chain was identified in a study of identical twins' blood T cells. Broader study findings: Shared CDR3 clonotype counts tracked mainly the product of cloneset sizes.

About this clonotype: What it recognizes is unknown.

One entry per CDR3 protein, called by TCRdb with MiXCR from the 5' RACE reads. The sample shows roughly 380,000 distinct CDR3 sequences, roughly 27% of them seen only once. The germline gives CDR1 DFQATT, CDR2 SNEGSKA (reference sequence). The CDR3 totals 12 residues. Between the trimmed V and J ends, which lost 4 bases and 7 bases, there was a span of 13 bases. This receptor was obtained from a woman aged 18-55 years in good health. The chain recombines TRBV20-1 with TRBJ1-2, with D uncertain. Material: PBMCs. The CDR3 DNA is TGCAGTGCTACTACCGTAGTGGGTGGCTACACCTTC. It codes for CSATTVVGGYTF.